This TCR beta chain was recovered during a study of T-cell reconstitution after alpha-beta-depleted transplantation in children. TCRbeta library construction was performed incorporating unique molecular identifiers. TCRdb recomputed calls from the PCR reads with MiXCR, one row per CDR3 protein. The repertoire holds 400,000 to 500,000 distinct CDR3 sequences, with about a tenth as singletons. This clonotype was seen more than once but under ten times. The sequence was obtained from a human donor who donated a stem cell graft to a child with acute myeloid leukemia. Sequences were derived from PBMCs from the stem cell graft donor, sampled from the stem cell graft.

The CDR3 region has the DNA TGCGCCAGCAGCGAGGGGATTCGCACAGATACGCAGTATTTT. Translating gives CASSEGIRTDTQYF. The V gene is TRBV5-1, the J gene TRBJ2-3; D may match TRBD1 or TRBD2 (5 bases each). V was trimmed by 4 bases and J by 1 base, leaving 10 bases between them. The germline gives CDR1 SGHRS, CDR2 YFSETQ. The CDR3 is made up of 14 amino acids. Full variable domain (outside the CDR3, taken from reference TRBV5-1 and TRBJ2-3): KAGVTQTPRYLIKTRGQQVTLSCSPISGHRSVSWYQQTPGQGLQFLFEYFSETQRNKGNFPGRFSGRQFSNSRSEMNVSTLELGDSALYLCASSEGIRTDTQYFGPGTRLTVL.